What follows describes a single T cell receptor beta chain. The protocol was immunoSEQ multiplex PCR, while the TCRdb copy is restricted to in-frame clones and leaves out a portion. The table lists approximately 110,000 clones, more than 70% of them singletons. Germline-derived CDR1 and CDR2 are SGHAT and FQNNGV. The CDR3 extends over 16 amino acids. J lost 3 bases, V lost 1 base, and 4 bases had no gene match. The data originate from a study of cytomegalovirus exposure and HLA in healthy donors. The donors were in the approximately 120-subject validation cohort; that cohort was separate from the roughly 730-subject first cohort.

This clonotype was obtained from a woman under 30 in good health and CMV-seronegative. V usage is TRBV11-2 and J usage is TRBJ2-7, with 12 bases lining up with TRBD2. The sample consisted of PBMCs. In nucleotides, the CDR3 is TGTGCCAGCAGCTTAGTTCCTAGCGGGAGGGACTACGAGCAGTACTTC. It translates to CASSLVPSGRDYEQYF.